This T cell receptor (beta chain) was recovered during a study of monozygotic twins with cystic fibrosis. Sequencing was performed with immunoSEQ multiplex PCR; in TCRdb, only in-frame clones are kept and a portion is missing. This sample yields some 10,000 clones, of which around 98% are seen a single time; approximately 0.24% belongs to the top ten. This clone showed up just once. This CDR3 region has 15 residues. V was clipped by 1 base and J by 8 bases, with 17 bases between them. The germline gives CDR1 MGHRA, CDR2 YSYEKL. The sequence was obtained from a girl aged 2-15 years with cystic fibrosis. Sequencing was performed on blood. The rearrangement links TRBV4-1 to TRBJ1-2; weak D call: TRBD1 (6 bases). The CDR3 loop is CASSQGPGAMEGYTF. The CDR3 nucleotides read TGCGCCAGCAGCCAAGGCCCGGGGGCGATGGAGGGCTACACCTTC.